This T cell receptor (beta chain) was sequenced in a study of blood T cell repertoires in COVID-19. Study at large: Samples taken during acute and convalescent COVID-19 were collected in the United States, Italy and Spain. The analysed material was cDNA or gDNA that came from T cells, B-cell-depleted T cells, or PBMCs.

The CDR3 contains 11 residues. With 5 bases removed from V and 8 bases from J, the gap between germline ends came to 9 bases. Germline loops: CDR1 MNHEY, CDR2 SMNVEV (reference sequence). Methods used by the authors: The assay estimated nucleated cells by amplifying reference gene primers. Profiled with immunoSEQ multiplex PCR; TCRdb holds only in-frame clones, not every one. D and trimming come from the DNA, and the V and J calls and clone size come from that table. The data contain over 250,000 clones, about nine tenths of them seen just once; the ten biggest clones take up around an eighth. The sequenced sample consisted of peripheral blood. The receptor was isolated from a woman aged 55-69 years with acute or convalescent COVID-19. The chain couples TRBV27 to TRBJ1-2; D uncertain. The CDR3 nucleotides read TGTGCCAGCAGTCTGACGGGGGGCTACACCTTC. Translation: CASSLTGGYTF.